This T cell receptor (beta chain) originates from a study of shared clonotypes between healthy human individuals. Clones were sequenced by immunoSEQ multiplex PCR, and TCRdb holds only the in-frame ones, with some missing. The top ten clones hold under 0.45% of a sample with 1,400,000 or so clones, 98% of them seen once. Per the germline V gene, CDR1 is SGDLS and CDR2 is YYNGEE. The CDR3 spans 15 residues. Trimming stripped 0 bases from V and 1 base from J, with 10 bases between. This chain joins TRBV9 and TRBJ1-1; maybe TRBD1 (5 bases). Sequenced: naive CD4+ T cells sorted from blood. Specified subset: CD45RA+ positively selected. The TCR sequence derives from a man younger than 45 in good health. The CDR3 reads CASSVVMGTNTEAFF. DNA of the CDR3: TGTGCCAGCAGCGTAGTAATGGGGACGAACACTGAAGCTTTCTTT.